This T cell receptor beta chain came from a study of blood T cell repertoires in COVID-19 (dated by TCRdb to the early 2020s). Background on the whole study: Collaborator samples came from the United States, Italy and Spain and covered acute and convalescent phases of COVID-19. Samples came from the ongoing ImmuneRACE study (first 160 participants) plus 1,254 subjects from 6 global collaborators. Where HLA class I and class II types were available, the types were taken from metadata supplied by the sample provider, not from assay-based typing. The sample metadata nearly always contained a de-identified subject ID, COVID-19 status, age in years and sex. Subjects who had been exposed to COVID-19, were actively infected with it, or had recovered from it provided the deeply sampled blood TCRbeta repertoires that made up the dataset. The repertoires were released in a freely available public database intended as a resource for research on the immune response to SARS-CoV-2. The material from the prospective study consisted of cDNA or gDNA derived from T cells, B-cell-depleted T cells, or PBMCs.

The CDR3, cysteine through phenylalanine, is 14 amino acids long. CDR3 DNA only is kept here, 42 bases in frame from base 1. The germline ends are 14 bases apart after V is trimmed by 6 bases and J by 3 bases. Per the germline V gene, SNHLY is the CDR1 and FYNNEI is the CDR2. The paper's findings and limits, for the study overall: Clinical and demographic metadata were provided uncurated, with the amount varying by source and participant.

To note about this clone: There is no known antigen for this receptor. Base qualities are not provided; no much larger clone lies one nucleotide away.

One collaborating source in Seattle enrolled patients during active infection and followed them longitudinally through the course of disease. Each collaborating institution followed its own protocols to collect whole blood in K2EDTA tubes. For TCRbeta analysis, collaborator samples were shipped as frozen whole blood, as isolated PBMCs, or as DNA extracted from either sample type. TCRbeta CDR3 regions were amplified from genomic DNA using the immunoSEQ Assay, a bias-controlled multiplex PCR. Per the authors' processing: Nucleated cell counts per sample were estimated from amplification of reference gene primers within the assay. To quantify the absolute abundance of each unique TCRbeta CDR3 rearrangement, sequence reads were collapsed and filtered. Productive Simpson clonality was computed per sample as the square root of Simpson's diversity index over productive rearrangements. The table was pulled from immuneACCESS by TCRdb, which kept in-frame rearrangements only. Such tables lose some clones; where checked, under half of the loss comes from unresolved V genes, and the rest has no known cause. D and trimming come from the DNA, and the V and J calls and clone size come from that table. The sample yields about 180,000 clones; about three quarters were counted once. Clones ranked in the top ten supply about 12% of the sample.

The receptor's source is a woman aged 80 or older with COVID-19, enrolled during active disease. The sequence links TRBV2 to TRBJ1-2; the D region possibly corresponds to TRBD1 (6 bases align). The sequenced material came from peripheral blood. The bases are TGTGCCAGCAGGGACCGAACAGGGTACTATGGCTACACCTTC. The resulting protein is CASRDRTGYYGYTF.